A selection of T cell receptor beta chains follows, all from one sample in a study of blood T cell repertoires in COVID-19. The method was immunoSEQ multiplex PCR; TCRdb's version includes in-frame clones alone and lacks a portion of them. The sample yields tens of thousands of clones, 87% seen once. Specimen: peripheral blood. All receptors come from a human donor with acute or convalescent COVID-19. The donor label of this sample is uncertain. Each CDR3 is given with its conserved first and last residue. Fields, in order: J gene, D gene, clone size, V gene, CDR3 DNA, CDR3 protein. D genes are given only for firm matches. Clone size is not always given. Where it is, it says once, few, many or a class for expanded clones.

J: TRBJ2-7
D: TRBD1
size: .
V: TRBV15
DNA: TGTGCCACCAGCGGAGACAGGGCTCGAGACGAGCAGTACTTC
CDR3: CATSGDRARDEQYF

J: TRBJ1-2
D: .
size: .
V: TRBV29-1
DNA: TGCAGCGTTCAGGGAGGGACTAACTATGGCTACACCTTC
CDR3: CSVQGGTNYGYTF

J: TRBJ2-1
D: TRBD1
size: few
V: TRBV30
DNA: TGTGCCTGGGACAGGGACCGGCGCAATGAGCAGTTCTTC
CDR3: CAWDRDRRNEQFF

J: TRBJ1-2
D: .
size: .
V: TRBV27
DNA: TGTGCCAGCAGTGTCTCCTGGAGGGTGGGAGGCAACTATGGCTACACCTTC
CDR3: CASSVSWRVGGNYGYTF

J: TRBJ2-3
D: .
size: .
V: TRBV24-1
DNA: TGTGCCACCTCTCGCGCCACAGATACGCAGTATTTT
CDR3: CATSRATDTQYF

J: TRBJ2-5
D: TRBD2
size: .
V: TRBV14
DNA: TGTGCCAGCAGCCGTGGACTAGAGGGATGGGAGACCCAGTACTTC
CDR3: CASSRGLEGWETQYF

J: TRBJ2-4
D: .
size: .
V: TRBV2
DNA: TGTGCCAGCAGTGAAAATTGGCGGATACAGTACTTC
CDR3: CASSENWRIQYF

J: TRBJ2-2
D: .
size: .
V: TRBV18
DNA: TGTGCCAGCTCACCAAGAGAGACGAACACCGGGGAGCTGTTTTTT
CDR3: CASSPRETNTGELFF

J: TRBJ2-3
D: TRBD2
size: .
V: TRBV2
DNA: TGTGCCAGCAGTGATTCTTGGCTAGCGGGGGCCAAGGGGAGGGATACGCAGTATTTT
CDR3: CASSDSWLAGAKGRDTQYF

J: TRBJ2-5
D: .
size: .
V: TRBV7-9
DNA: TGTGCCAGCAGCTTAGCAGGGACTCCAGAGACCCAGTACTTC
CDR3: CASSLAGTPETQYF

J: TRBJ2-2
D: .
size: .
V: TRBV5-1
DNA: TGCGCCAGCAGCAAACTACAGGGAGGGGAGCTGTTTTTT
CDR3: CASSKLQGGELFF

J: TRBJ1-4
D: .
size: .
V: TRBV30
DNA: TGTGCCTGGACCGGCGGGAATAATGAAAAACTGTTTTTT
CDR3: CAWTGGNNEKLFF

J: TRBJ1-6
D: TRBD1
size: few
V: TRBV5-8
DNA: TGTGCCAGCAGCCACCCGACAGGGGTCTCACCCCTCCACTTT
CDR3: CASSHPTGVSPLHF

J: TRBJ2-5
D: .
size: .
V: TRBV5-1
DNA: TGCGCCAGCAGCTTGGTGGCCAACCAAGAGACCCAGTACTTC
CDR3: CASSLVANQETQYF

J: TRBJ2-7
D: TRBD2
size: .
V: TRBV5-1
DNA: TGCGCCAGCAGCGCCACGGCGGGAGTGTCCCCCGAGCAGTACTTC
CDR3: CASSATAGVSPEQYF

J: TRBJ1-5
D: .
size: .
V: TRBV28
DNA: TGTGCCAGCAGTTTAAACAGGTTATATAGCAATCAGCCCCAGCATTTT
CDR3: CASSLNRLYSNQPQHF

J: TRBJ2-2
D: .
size: .
V: TRBV25-1
DNA: TGTGCCAGCAGTGTGGACACAAGTCCCGGGGAGCTGTTTTTT
CDR3: CASSVDTSPGELFF

J: TRBJ2-1
D: .
size: .
V: TRBV4-2
DNA: TGTGCCAGCAGCCAAGATCCCCTCCTAGCCCCCGGGGAGCAGTTCTTC
CDR3: CASSQDPLLAPGEQFF

J: TRBJ2-7
D: TRBD1
size: .
V: TRBV29-1
DNA: TGCAGCGTTGATGTAGGGGGCGCACCCTACGAGCAGTACTTC
CDR3: CSVDVGGAPYEQYF

J: TRBJ2-1
D: .
size: .
V: TRBV6-4
DNA: TGTGCCAGCAGTACTCTAGCGTACCATGAGCAGTTCTTC
CDR3: CASSTLAYHEQFF

J: TRBJ2-7
D: TRBD2
size: .
V: TRBV2
DNA: TGTGCCAGCAGTGAAGCGGGACTAGAGCCCCAACGGGGATACGAGCAGTACTTC
CDR3: CASSEAGLEPQRGYEQYF

J: TRBJ2-1
D: .
size: few
V: TRBV10-1
DNA: TGCGCCAGCAGTGTAGGGGACAATGAGCAGTTCTTC
CDR3: CASSVGDNEQFF

J: TRBJ1-2
D: TRBD1
size: .
V: TRBV28
DNA: TGTGCCAGCAGTAACAGGGGTTCTCTTAGCTATGGCTACACCTTC
CDR3: CASSNRGSLSYGYTF

J: TRBJ1-2
D: .
size: .
V: TRBV30
DNA: TGTGCCTTACAGGGTTATCAAGACTATGGCTACACCTTC
CDR3: CALQGYQDYGYTF

J: TRBJ2-2
D: .
size: .
V: TRBV4-1
DNA: TGCGCCAGCACTGCGAACCCTAGCTCGGGTTTCCCCGGGGAGCTGTTTTTT
CDR3: CASTANPSSGFPGELFF

J: TRBJ2-7
D: TRBD2
size: .
V: TRBV14
DNA: TGTGCCAGCAGCCAAGGACTAGCGGGACCCTACGAGCAGTACTTC
CDR3: CASSQGLAGPYEQYF

J: TRBJ1-1
D: .
size: .
V: TRBV25-1
DNA: TGTGCCAGCAGGCGGGGCGGTGGTTGGGACACTGAAGCTTTCTTT
CDR3: CASRRGGGWDTEAFF

J: TRBJ1-5
D: .
size: .
V: TRBV24-1
DNA: TGTGCCACCAGTGATTTAGGAGTAATGCATTTT
CDR3: CATSDLGVMHF

J: TRBJ2-5
D: .
size: .
V: TRBV7-2
DNA: TGTGCCAGCAGCTCCCGGAGGGTGGCTGTGACCCAGTACTTC
CDR3: CASSSRRVAVTQYF

J: TRBJ2-7
D: TRBD2
size: .
V: TRBV6-2/TRBV6-3
DNA: TGTGCCAGCAGTTACGGTTATCTAGCGGGAGGGAGCGAGCAGTACTTC
CDR3: CASSYGYLAGGSEQYF

J: TRBJ2-5
D: .
size: .
V: TRBV4-1
DNA: TGCGCCAGCAGCACAAATGAGGGCCGACAAGAGACCCAGTACTTC
CDR3: CASSTNEGRQETQYF

J: TRBJ1-2
D: .
size: .
V: TRBV28
DNA: TGTGCCAGCAGCTTCCCCGGTCGGGGGGCGTATGGCTACACCTTC
CDR3: CASSFPGRGAYGYTF

J: TRBJ2-3
D: TRBD1
size: few
V: TRBV5-1
DNA: TGCGCCAGCAGGTGGTGGGGACAGAGCACAGATACGCAGTATTTT
CDR3: CASRWWGQSTDTQYF

J: TRBJ2-3
D: .
size: .
V: TRBV12-3/TRBV12-4
DNA: TGTGCCAGCAGCCGAGCTAACACAGATACGCAGTATTTT
CDR3: CASSRANTDTQYF

J: TRBJ2-4
D: TRBD1
size: .
V: TRBV29-1
DNA: TGCAGCGTTGAAGAGTCAACAGGGGTCCACATTCAGTACTTC
CDR3: CSVEESTGVHIQYF

J: TRBJ2-2
D: TRBD2
size: .
V: TRBV2
DNA: TGTGCCAGCGGGCCGGGACTAGCGGGAGGTCTCGGTACCGGGGAGCTGTTTTTT
CDR3: CASGPGLAGGLGTGELFF

J: TRBJ1-2
D: .
size: .
V: TRBV5-1
DNA: TGCGCCAGCAGCTTGGTCGCGGGGTCCGAATATGGCTACACCTTC
CDR3: CASSLVAGSEYGYTF